The clone carrying this T cell receptor (beta chain) has just a few counts. Its specificity is unknown. This sample is part of a study of T-cell reconstitution after alpha-beta-depleted transplantation in children. General study findings and limits: Surviving recipient T cells and thymic progenitors accounted for the high day-60 TCRbeta diversity observed in some patients. T cells produced anew were the main source of T-cell counts and diversity one year after transplant. At around two months after transplant, the alpha-beta T cells were reportedly derived from several hundred expanded clones that came from non-depleted graft cells.

V gave up 0 bases and J gave up 0 bases, with 6 bases separating them. CDR1 and CDR2 (germline): MNHEY, SVGAGI. The CDR3 covers 14 residues. Unique molecular identifiers were used in preparing the TCRbeta library. TCRdb analysed the PCR reads with MiXCR anew, one entry per CDR3 protein. The repertoire holds 250,000 to 300,000 distinct CDR3 sequences, with nearly 8% as singletons. The sequencing used peripheral blood, collected 360 days after TCRalphabeta/CD19-depleted stem cell transplant. The genes are TRBV6-5 and TRBJ2-7; the D is unclear. The source is a female patient between 2 and 15 years old who had a stem cell transplant for Fanconi anemia, so the T cells may come from the graft donor. CDR3 region: CASSYSAVSYEQYF. The CDR3 nucleotides read TGTGCCAGCAGTTACTCGGCTGTCTCCTACGAGCAGTACTTC.